Shown below are 10 T cell receptor beta chains from a single sample sequenced in a study of OX40 agonist ivuxolimab in advanced cancers. TCRdb keeps only in-frame clones here, not all; method: immunoSEQ multiplex PCR. Found here are about 42,000 clones, under 90% of them singletons; the top ten hold roughly 20%. This specimen consisted of CD4+ or CD8+ T cells sorted from blood, obtained in a trial of the OX40 agonist ivuxolimab. These receptors all come from an adult with an advanced solid tumor such as melanoma, head and neck, liver or kidney cancer.

This clone has only a few counts. V is TRBV7-9 and J is TRBJ2-1, with 8 nucleotides matching TRBD1. This CDR3 has 16 residues. Trimming cost V 1 base and J 6 bases; bases outside gene matches: 8. CDR1 and CDR2 (germline): SEHNR, FQNEAQ (reference sequence). The CDR3 DNA follows: TGTGCCAGCAGCTTAGGTTTCGGGACAGGACGCAATGAGCAGTTCTTC. It yields the protein CASSLGFGTGRNEQFF. Combining the CDR3 with reference TRBV7-9 and TRBJ2-1 gives the whole variable domain DTGVSQNPRHKITKRGQNVTFRCDPISEHNRLYWYRQTLGQGPEFLTYFQNEAQLEKSRLLSDRFSAERPKGSFSTLEIQRTEQGDSAMYLCASSLGFGTGRNEQFFGPGTRLTVL.

The V gene is TRBV23-1, the J gene TRBJ2-4, with a possible D match to TRBD1 (6 bases). TRBV23-1 is designated an ORF whose function remains uncertain. The CDR3 contains 14 residues. Trimming removed 8 bases at V and 8 bases at J, with 19 bases between. CDR3 DNA sequence: TGCGCCAGCCTTGGACAGACCCCTCGATACATTCAGTACTTC. Its protein product is CASLGQTPRYIQYF.

The chain uses TRBV27 and TRBJ1-2; TRBD1 might be the D (5 bases). Deletions cut 4 bases from V and 7 bases from J, with 10 bases between. Germline CDR1 is MNHEY and CDR2 is SMNVEV (reference sequence). The CDR3 consists of 12 residues. As DNA, the CDR3 is TGTGCCAGCAGTTCGGCGGGGACTGGCTACACCTTC. Amino acid sequence: CASSSAGTGYTF.

This clone appeared a few times. CDR3 bases: TGTGCCACCCGGACACAGGGGAACACCGGGGAGCTGTTTTTT. This encodes CATRTQGNTGELFF. The rearrangement links TRBV2 to TRBJ2-2; weak D call: TRBD1 (6 bases). This CDR3 comprises 14 residues. Germline-derived CDR1 and CDR2 are SNHLY and FYNNEI. V lost 10 bases to trimming and J lost 1 base, with 13 bases between them. Full variable domain (rest looked up from reference TRBV2 and TRBJ2-2): EPEVTQTPSHQVTQMGQEVILRCVPISNHLYFYWYRQILGQKVEFLVSFYNNEISEKSEIFDDQFSVERPDGSNFTLKIRSTKLEDSAMYFCATRTQGNTGELFFGEGSRLTVL.

The rearrangement uses TRBV5-1 and TRBJ2-6; the D is unclear. The germline V gene has CDR1 SGHRS and CDR2 YFSETQ. V was shortened by 0 bases and J by 0 bases, with 7 bases between the two germline ends. The CDR3 runs 16 residues. The CDR3 region has the DNA TGCGCCAGCAGCTTGGACGGAAACTCTGGGGCCAACGTCCTGACTTTC. Its translation: CASSLDGNSGANVLTF.

The rearrangement joins TRBV25-1 to TRBJ1-2; D call uncertain. Per germline, CDR1 MGHDK and CDR2 SYGVNS. The CDR3 is 13 residues long. V was cut by 2 bases and J by 2 bases, with 6 bases left in between. CDR3 protein: CASSERTNYGYTF. CDR3 bases: TGTGCCAGCAGTGAACGGACGAACTATGGCTACACCTTC.

This chain links TRBV29-1 with TRBJ1-1, with D perhaps matching TRBD1 (6 bases). V dropped 7 bases and J dropped 0 bases, with 12 bases sitting between them. CDR3 size: 13 residues. Germline V gene data show CDR1 as SQVTM and CDR2 as ANQGSEA. In DNA form, the CDR3 reads TGCAGCGCCCGACAGGTTATGAACACTGAAGCTTTCTTT. Its translation: CSARQVMNTEAFF. The full variable domain, rest sourced from reference TRBV29-1 and TRBJ1-1, is SAVISQKPSRDICQRGTSLTIQCQVDSQVTMMFWYRQQPGQSLTLIATANQGSEATYESGFVIDKFPISRPNLTFSTLTVSNMSPEDSSIYLCSARQVMNTEAFFGQGTRLTVV.

Of note for this clone: Other DNA sequences in the sample encode the same CDR3. The J gene is TRBJ2-7, the V gene TRBV12-5; 7 nucleotides agree with TRBD2. The junction had 8 bases not matched to a gene; V was cut back by 6 bases and J by 9 bases. Per germline, CDR1 LGHNT and CDR2 FRNRAP. The CDR3 contains 12 residues. CDR3 in DNA: TGTGCTAGTGGGCTCTTGGGGGGGGTGCAGTACTTC. This gives the protein CASGLLGGVQYF.

The chain links TRBV25-1 to TRBJ2-1; 9 bases line up with TRBD2. V shed 5 bases and J 6 bases; nucleotides not matched to a gene: 8. Germline values: CDR1 MGHDK, CDR2 SYGVNS. This CDR3 has 15 residues. The CDR3: CASSPAGGRANEQFF. CDR3 DNA sequence: TGTGCCAGCAGTCCCGCGGGAGGGAGGGCCAATGAGCAGTTCTTC. Complete variable domain (other parts from reference TRBV25-1 and TRBJ2-1): EADIYQTPRYLVIGTGKKITLECSQTMGHDKMYWYQQDPGMELHLIHYSYGVNSTEKGDLSSESTVSRIRTEHFPLTLESARPSHTSQYLCASSPAGGRANEQFFGPGTRLTVL.

The chain recombines TRBV11-2 with TRBJ1-6; D might be TRBD1 (5 bases). Germline assignment: CDR1 SGHAT and CDR2 FQNNGV. The CDR3 loop spans 14 amino acids. Deletions cut 1 base from V and 15 bases from J, with 16 bases between. Written as DNA, the CDR3 is TGTGCCAGCAGCTTAGCCCTTACGGGGGGGGACCTCCACTTT. Its protein product is CASSLALTGGDLHF.